One sample yielded the 27 T cell receptor beta chains listed below, sequenced in a study of graft-versus-host responses after intestinal transplantation. Sequenced by immunoSEQ multiplex PCR; TCRdb stores in-frame clones only, minus some. The data contain over 75,000 clones, roughly 91% of them singletons. Which antigens these TCRs recognize remains unknown. Sequenced material: unstimulated CD8+ T cells sorted from spleen or lymph node cells, taken before transplant. All receptors derive from a human donor who was the organ donor for an intestinal transplant.

This chain links TRBV27 with TRBJ2-7, with 8 nucleotides matching TRBD1. CDR1 is MNHEY and CDR2 is SMNVEV in the germline V gene (reference sequence). The CDR3 is made up of 16 amino acids. The V segment lost 6 bases and the J segment 1 base; nucleotides outside the gene matches: 11. As DNA, the CDR3 is TGTGCCAGCAGCAATCCCGGACAGGGCAAATCCTACGAGCAGTACTTC. This gives the protein CASSNPGQGKSYEQYF.

The chain joins TRBV5-4 to TRBJ2-1, with 10 bases aligning to TRBD1. Germline trimming cut 4 bases from V and 4 bases from J; bases unmatched to any gene: 8. Germline loops: CDR1 SGHNT, CDR2 YYREEE (reference sequence). The CDR3 contains 16 residues. The CDR3 DNA follows: TGTGCCAGCAGCCATCCCGGGACAGGGGATTACAATGAGCAGTTCTTC. Residues: CASSHPGTGDYNEQFF. Complete variable domain (other parts from reference TRBV5-4 and TRBJ2-1): ETGVTQSPTHLIKTRGQQVTLRCSSQSGHNTVSWYQQALGQGPQFIFQYYREEENGRGNFPPRFSGLQFPNYSSELNVNALELDDSALYLCASSHPGTGDYNEQFFGPGTRLTVL.

J is TRBJ1-4 and V is TRBV7-9; D uncertain. The CDR3 consists of 15 residues. Trimming removed 0 bases from V and 7 bases from J, with 12 bases in between. CDR1 SEHNR and CDR2 FQNEAQ come from the germline V gene (reference sequence). CDR3 nucleotide sequence: TGTGCCAGCAGCTTAGCCAGCGTCGCCCCTGAAAAACTGTTTTTT. Amino acids: CASSLASVAPEKLFF.

In this sample, this clone turned up a few times. V usage is TRBV29-1 and J usage is TRBJ2-2; 8 bases align to TRBD1. The CDR3 contains 15 residues. Germline loops: CDR1 SQVTM, CDR2 ANQGSEA. The CDR3 nucleotides read TGCATCAACGGACAGGGTTGCCGGGGCCCCGGGGAGCTGTTTTTT. Residues: CINGQGCRGPGELFF.

In its sample, this clone was seen once. This chain uses TRBV18 with TRBJ2-1; D gene unclear. Germline V CDR1 and CDR2: KGHSH, LQKENI. The CDR3 covers 12 residues. V gave up 3 bases and J gave up 12 bases, with 12 bases separating them. This CDR3 reads CASSPYGWWQFF. Written as DNA, the CDR3 is TGTGCCAGCTCACCGTACGGCTGGTGGCAGTTCTTC. Supplemented by reference TRBV18 and TRBJ2-1, the full variable domain reads NAGVMQNPRHLVRRRGQEARLRCSPMKGHSHVYWYRQLPEEGLKFMVYLQKENIIDESGMPKERFSAEFPKEGPSILRIQQVVRGDSAAYFCASSPYGWWQFFGPGTRLTVL.

Comment on this clone: No DNA is shown, since the ends of the CDR3 on it are uncertain; the CDR3 is the one TCRdb lists. V and J are TRBV30 and TRBJ1-5; TRBD1 is the table's D call, not checked against the DNA. With termini counted, the CDR3 has 14 amino acids. CDR1 and CDR2 (germline): GTSNPN, SVGIG (reference sequence). The CDR3 loop is CAWSGTTVFWPQHF.

V gene TRBV5-6 combines with J gene TRBJ1-6, with TRBD1 matching 8 bases. The V and J ends lost 4 bases and 10 bases, in that order; junction bases with no gene match: 13. Germline V lookup: CDR1 SGHDT, CDR2 YYEEEE. The length of the CDR3 is 16 residues. Written as DNA, the CDR3 is TGTGCCAGCAGCCATTCGGCCGGGACAGGAGGGTCACCCCTCCACTTT. Translation gives CASSHSAGTGGSPLHF.

V and J are TRBV9 and TRBJ2-1, with D maybe TRBD1 (6 bases). This CDR3 contains 15 residues. The germline V gene encodes CDR1 SGDLS and CDR2 YYNGEE. V was pared by 0 bases and J by 11 bases, with 18 bases between. This CDR3 is CASSVVGLQGQQQFF. CDR3 coding DNA: TGTGCCAGCAGCGTAGTGGGCCTCCAAGGACAGCAGCAGTTCTTC.

This clone has more than one count but fewer than ten. The chain has TRBV10-3 and TRBJ2-7; 8 bases are a match to TRBD1. The CDR3 extends over 13 amino acids. With 4 bases clipped from V and 3 bases from J, the junction kept 2 bases outside the gene matches. In germline, CDR1 is ENHRY, CDR2 SYGVKD. For the CDR3, the DNA is TGTGCCATCAGTGGGACAGGGAGCTACGAGCAGTACTTC. Amino acid sequence: CAISGTGSYEQYF.

The rearrangement joins TRBV4-1 to TRBJ2-1; 9 nucleotides match TRBD1. The CDR3 is 16 amino acids. CDR1 and CDR2 from the germline V gene are MGHRA and YSYEKL. Trimming took 2 bases from V and 7 from J; bases not matched to a gene: 9. CDR3 coding DNA: TGCGCCAGCAGCCAACCGTACAGGGGGCCGGTGAATGAGCAGTTCTTC. Protein: CASSQPYRGPVNEQFF.

V is TRBV4-1 and J is TRBJ1-5, with D unclear. Germline V CDR1 and CDR2: MGHRA, YSYEKL. V was pared by 3 bases and J by 1 base, with 13 bases between. The CDR3 contains 16 residues. The CDR3 region is CASSHFWLGSNQPQHF. The CDR3 coding sequence is TGCGCCAGCAGCCATTTCTGGTTGGGAAGCAATCAGCCCCAGCATTTT.

The rearrangement uses TRBV7-8 and TRBJ2-7, with D tentatively TRBD1 (6 bases). CDR3 length: 15 residues. Trimming pared 3 bases from V and 3 bases from J, leaving 15 bases between. Germline values: CDR1 SGHVS, CDR2 FQNEAQ. CDR3 protein: CASSFFSGGSYEQYF. The CDR3 DNA follows: TGTGCCAGCAGCTTTTTTAGTGGGGGCAGCTACGAGCAGTACTTC.

Only a few counts were recorded for this clone. The sample contains more than one DNA sequence encoding this CDR3. The chain links TRBV7-9 to TRBJ2-2; D gene uncertain. Germline CDR1 SEHNR, CDR2 FQNEAQ (reference sequence). The CDR3 runs 14 residues. Trimming removed 5 bases at V and 3 bases at J, with 10 bases between. The CDR3 DNA reads as TGTGCCAGCAGCCCCCGGGCCTACACCGGGGAGCTGTTTTTT. This encodes CASSPRAYTGELFF.

The count of this clone is one. The V gene is TRBV9, the J gene TRBJ2-7; 10 bases agree with TRBD1. CDR1 is SGDLS, CDR2 YYNGEE, per germline. Germline trimming cut 1 base from V and 5 bases from J; bases unmatched to any gene: 18. The CDR3 runs 19 residues. The CDR3 DNA sequence: TGTGCCAGCAGCGTAACTCCCGGGGGAATGACAGGGGGCTTCGACGAGCAGTACTTC. Translating gives CASSVTPGGMTGGFDEQYF.

V gene TRBV5-4 combines with J gene TRBJ1-3; D may be TRBD1 (5 bases). Trimming removed 9 bases at V and 0 bases at J, with 13 bases between. The CDR3 runs to 14 residues. Germline loops: CDR1 SGHNT, CDR2 YYREEE (reference sequence). The DNA for the CDR3 is TGTGCCACCCTGGACACAAACTCTGGAAACACCATATATTTT. It codes for CATLDTNSGNTIYF.

This sequence joins TRBV30 and TRBJ1-1; D is undetermined. This CDR3 is built from 12 residues. V lost 2 bases to trimming and J lost 0 bases, with 4 bases between them. Germline loops: CDR1 GTSNPN, CDR2 SVGIG (reference sequence). The CDR3 sequence is CAWSRMNTEAFF. In nucleotides, the CDR3 is TGTGCCTGGAGTAGGATGAACACTGAAGCTTTCTTT.

This chain connects TRBV7-9 to TRBJ1-6, with a tentative D call TRBD1 (6 bases). This CDR3 spans 14 amino acids. The V gene lost 3 bases and the J gene lost 3 bases, with 6 bases spanning the gap. CDR1 and CDR2 (germline): SEHNR, FQNEAQ (reference sequence). CDR3 sequence: CASSLDSYNSPLHF. The CDR3 DNA follows: TGTGCCAGCAGCTTGGACAGCTATAATTCACCCCTCCACTTT.

J is TRBJ2-5 and V is TRBV5-4; D unclear. This CDR3 spans 11 amino acids. The germline V gene has CDR1 SGHNT and CDR2 YYREEE (reference sequence). Trimming took 5 bases from V and 5 from J, leaving 7 bases between them. The CDR3 nucleotides read TGTGCCAGCAGGTCTGCGGAGACCCAGTACTTC. Its translation is CASRSAETQYF.

The chain employs TRBV4-1 and TRBJ2-1; unclear D gene. Germline V lookup: CDR1 MGHRA, CDR2 YSYEKL. This CDR3 has 13 residues. V was cut by 0 bases and J by 5 bases, with 5 bases left in between. DNA of the CDR3: TGCGCCAGCAGCCAAGAACTCCACAATGAGCAGTTCTTC. Translation: CASSQELHNEQFF.

The chain combines TRBV5-6 with TRBJ2-7; possibly TRBD1 for D (5 bases). V lost 1 base, J lost 4 bases, and 15 bases lay in between. Germline V CDR1 and CDR2: SGHDT, YYEEEE. The CDR3 sequence is 15 residues long. The CDR3 reads CASSLSYSKGYEQYF. The CDR3, as DNA: TGTGCCAGCAGCTTGAGCTATTCAAAGGGGTACGAGCAGTACTTC.

This chain links TRBV28 with TRBJ1-6; TRBD1 might be the D (6 bases). CDR3 length: 15 residues. In germline, CDR1 is MDHEN, CDR2 SYDVKM. V lost 5 bases and J 4 bases, leaving 12 bases between the germline ends. The CDR3 coding sequence is TGTGCCAGCAGTAGAGGGACATATTATAATTCACCCCTCCACTTT. This sequence encodes CASSRGTYYNSPLHF.

The chain uses TRBV11-2 and TRBJ2-7; D remains ambiguous. Trimming cost V 4 bases and J 6 bases, with 25 bases left between them. The CDR3 has 17 amino acids. Looked up from germline, CDR1 is SGHAT and CDR2 is FQNNGV. CDR3 sequence: CASSSYYRDSDLGEQYF. CDR3 sequence (DNA): TGTGCCAGCAGCTCTTATTACCGAGATTCAGATCTGGGCGAGCAGTACTTC.

J is TRBJ2-7 and V is TRBV28, with D perhaps given as TRBD1 or TRBD2 (5 bases each). There are 14 residues in the CDR3. The V and J ends lost 6 bases and 1 base respectively, with 13 bases between them. Per the germline V gene, CDR1 is MDHEN and CDR2 is SYDVKM. CDR3 region: CASRGVGRSYEQYF. Here the CDR3 DNA reads TGTGCCAGCAGGGGGGTGGGTAGGTCCTACGAGCAGTACTTC.

This clone was observed a few times. V is TRBV6-1 and J is TRBJ1-4, with a tentative D call TRBD1 (6 bases). The V end was cut by 10 bases, the J end by 11 bases, with 20 bases between. The germline V gene encodes CDR1 MNHNS and CDR2 SASEGT. The CDR3 runs to 13 residues. The CDR3 is CAIQKGESGKLFF. In DNA, the CDR3 is TGTGCCATCCAAAAGGGGGAGAGTGGGAAACTGTTTTTT.

V and J are TRBV19 and TRBJ2-5; no reliable D call. Trimming left V 3 bases short and J 2 bases short, with 7 bases between. Germline V gene sequence: CDR1 LNHDA, CDR2 SQIVND (reference sequence). The CDR3 runs to 13 residues. CDR3 DNA: TGTGCCAGTAGTATTGGGGATCAAGAGACCCAGTACTTC. Its translation: CASSIGDQETQYF.

V usage is TRBV9 and J usage is TRBJ2-5, with D maybe TRBD1 (6 bases). The germline V and J ends were trimmed by 0 bases and 0 bases, with 9 bases remaining between them. Germline loops: CDR1 SGDLS, CDR2 YYNGEE. The CDR3 contains 15 residues. DNA for the CDR3: TGTGCCAGCAGCGTAGGATACAGGGACCAAGAGACCCAGTACTTC. It specifies CASSVGYRDQETQYF. Full variable domain (missing parts from reference TRBV9 and TRBJ2-5): DSGVTQTPKHLITATGQRVTLRCSPRSGDLSVYWYQQSLDQGLQFLIQYYNGEERAKGNILERFSAQQFPDLHSELNLSSLELGDSALYFCASSVGYRDQETQYFGPGTRLLVL.

The CDR3: CASSLQKKGLESTDTQYF. The CDR3 DNA reads TGCGCCAGCAGCTTGCAAAAAAAAGGTCTCGAAAGCACAGATACGCAGTATTTT. This chain uses TRBV5-1 with TRBJ2-3; no reliable D call. The V gene lost 1 base and the J gene lost 0 bases, with 18 bases spanning the gap. Germline CDR1 reads SGHRS; CDR2 reads YFSETQ. The CDR3 covers 18 residues.